These 11 T cell receptor beta chains were all obtained from the same sample, sequenced in a study of T cells after yellow fever vaccination. Via MiXCR, TCRdb re-called the 5' RACE reads, giving one row per CDR3 protein. The table lists about 130,000 distinct CDR3 sequences, about 8.4% of them singletons. The specimen was CD8+ T cells sorted from PBMCs, collected on the day of the yellow fever booster vaccination. All receptors derive from a man aged 18-30 years who received the YFV17D yellow fever vaccine.

The table lists this clonotype with a few counts. The V call is TRBV7-6, the J call TRBJ2-7; 8 nucleotides line up with TRBD1. Looked up from germline, CDR1 is SGHVS and CDR2 is FNYEAQ. Trimming took 8 bases from V and 0 from J; bases not matched to a gene: 6. This CDR3 has 14 amino acids. The CDR3 coding sequence is TGTGCCAGCGTGGGGACAGGAGCCTCCTACGAGCAGTACTTC. It is translated as CASVGTGASYEQYF. Supplemented by reference TRBV7-6 and TRBJ2-7, the full variable domain reads GAGVSQSPRYKVTKRGQDVALRCDPISGHVSLYWYRQALGQGPEFLTYFNYEAQQDKSGLPNDRFSAERPEGSISTLTIQRTEQRDSAMYRCASVGTGASYEQYFGPGTRLTVT.

This clonotype came up a few times. This chain connects TRBV20-1 to TRBJ2-3; TRBD1 agrees at 10 bases. The germline gives CDR1 DFQATT, CDR2 SNEGSKA (reference sequence). The ends lost 2 bases at V and 3 bases at J; junction bases unmatched: 8. CDR3 length: 16 residues. CDR3 in DNA: TGCAGTGCTAGAAGGGAGACAGGGGGCAGAACAGATACGCAGTATTTT. It codes for CSARRETGGRTDTQYF.

In its sample, this clonotype was seen many times. The chain has TRBV4-2 and TRBJ2-1; unclear D gene. Trimming cost V 0 bases and J 6 bases, with 9 bases left between them. This CDR3 spans 14 amino acids. CDR1 and CDR2 from the germline V gene are LGHNA and YNFKEQ. CDR3 protein: CASSQDLGINEQFF. As DNA, the CDR3 is TGTGCCAGCAGCCAAGATCTTGGCATCAATGAGCAGTTCTTC.

This chain links TRBV5-5 with TRBJ1-4; 9 bases align to TRBD1. The V gene's germline CDR1 is SGHKS and CDR2 YYEKEE (reference sequence). The junction had 6 bases not matched to a gene; V was cut back by 2 bases and J by 7 bases. The CDR3 runs 15 residues. The CDR3, as DNA: TGTGCCAGCAGCTTCCCGGGACAGGGCGGTGAAAAACTGTTTTTT. It codes for CASSFPGQGGEKLFF. The whole variable domain, filled in from reference TRBV5-5 and TRBJ1-4, reads DAGVTQSPTHLIKTRGQQVTLRCSPISGHKSVSWYQQVLGQGPQFIFQYYEKEERGRGNFPDRFSARQFPNYSSELNVNALLLGDSALYLCASSFPGQGGEKLFFGSGTQLSVL.

The chain couples TRBV27 to TRBJ1-4; weak D call: TRBD1 (5 bases). Trimming took off 3 bases at V and 3 bases at J, with 8 bases between the two ends. CDR1 and CDR2 (germline): MNHEY, SMNVEV (reference sequence). The CDR3 runs to 14 residues. The CDR3 region has the DNA TGTGCCAGCAGTTTCCTGGGGGCTAATGAAAAACTGTTTTTT. Residues: CASSFLGANEKLFF.

The chain links TRBV20-1 to TRBJ1-1; a weak D match, TRBD1 (5 bases). Germline V gives CDR1 DFQATT, CDR2 SNEGSKA (reference sequence). The ends were cut back, 3 bases at V and 2 bases at J, with 16 bases in the middle. CDR3 length: 15 amino acids. This CDR3 reads CSARGVGDPNTEAFF. CDR3 in DNA: TGCAGTGCTAGGGGGGTTGGGGATCCTAACACTGAAGCTTTCTTT.

This clonotype has just a few counts. The CDR3 bases are TGTGCCAGCAGCGAGGTGGGAGAGGGGTACACTGAAGCTTTCTTT. The encoded protein is CASSEVGEGYTEAFF. This rearrangement joins TRBV9 to TRBJ1-1, with D tentatively TRBD1 (5 bases). The V and J ends lost 3 bases and 3 bases respectively, with 15 bases between them. Per germline, CDR1 SGDLS and CDR2 YYNGEE. The CDR3 loop spans 15 amino acids.

This clonotype was counted between two and nine times. The chain has TRBV10-3 and TRBJ2-5, with unresolved D. Germline values: CDR1 ENHRY, CDR2 SYGVKD. Trimming left V 6 bases short and J 1 base short, with 12 bases between. CDR3 length: 14 amino acids. The CDR3 DNA is TGTGCCATCAGAAGGGCACACGGCCAAGAGACCCAGTACTTC. Its translation is CAIRRAHGQETQYF.

This clonotype has just a few counts. The chain is built from TRBV5-1 and TRBJ2-7, with TRBD1 as a possible D gene (6 bases). The CDR3 has 15 amino acids. Trimming removed 3 bases from V and 5 bases from J, with 18 bases in between. In germline, CDR1 is SGHRS, CDR2 YFSETQ. CDR3 nucleotides: TGCGCCAGCAGCTCCCCCACCCAGGGGTTGGACGAGCAGTACTTC. Protein: CASSSPTQGLDEQYF.

Regarding this clonotype: One end of the junction varies from germline; a read error may be responsible. This chain links TRBV9 with TRBJ1-4; D is undetermined. CDR1 SGDLS and CDR2 YYNGEE come from the germline V gene. The CDR3 consists of 13 residues. CDR3 residues: CASTVEQNEKLFF. The CDR3 DNA is TGTGCCAGCACCGTAGAGCAGAATGAAAAACTGTTTTTT. Filled out from reference TRBV9 and TRBJ1-4, the complete variable domain reads DSGVTQTPKHLITATGQRVTLRCSPRSGDLSVYWYQQSLDQGLQFLIQYYNGEERAKGNILERFSAQQFPDLHSELNLSSLELGDSALYFCASTVEQNEKLFFGSGTQLSVL.

The rearrangement uses TRBV7-8 and TRBJ2-1; 7 bases are a match to TRBD2. The germline CDR1 and CDR2 sequences are SGHVS and FQNEAQ. The V gene end was trimmed by 5 bases and the J gene end by 10 bases; junction bases not matched to a gene: 8. This CDR3 spans 13 amino acids. The CDR3 is CASSPSLRGEQFF. CDR3 nucleotides: TGTGCCAGCAGCCCCTCCCTGCGGGGGGAGCAGTTCTTC.